Below are 21 T cell receptor beta chains sequenced from a single sample in a study of T cells in Graves' hyperthyroidism and ophthalmopathy (dated by TCRdb to between 2018 and 2021). Libraries came from multiplex PCR. Sequencing instrument: Illumina HiSeq 2000. Amplification of TCR beta CDR3 regions was carried out from RNA transcripts. A first-round RT-PCR of the TCR CDR3 used the HTBI primer set with the Qiagen OneStep RT-PCR kit. TCRdb reanalyzed the raw reads on its own, using fastp at Q25 for trimming and MiXCR for clone calling, and kept in-frame beta chains. Each CDR3 protein gets just one entry, which takes the most common genes and DNA from the rows behind it. The sample profile shows approximately 400,000 distinct CDR3 sequences; roughly 13% of them were found once. In total, the top ten clones hold approximately 29% of the sample. The sequencing sample was made of blood. These receptors all come from a man aged 50 or older with Graves' ophthalmopathy.

V usage is TRBV6-6 and J usage is TRBJ2-5; 8 nucleotides agree with TRBD2. Losses at the gene ends were 2 bases for V and 4 bases for J; bases not matched to a gene: 6. Per germline, CDR1 MNHNY and CDR2 SVGAGI (reference sequence). CDR3 length: 15 residues. The CDR3 DNA is TGTGCCAGCAGTTACGGTGGGACTAGAAGAGAGACCCAGTACTTC. It encodes CASSYGGTRRETQYF.

In this sample, this clonotype turned up a few times. The gene calls are TRBV6-1 and TRBJ2-7; 9 bases match TRBD2. CDR3 length equals 13 residues. The V gene's germline CDR1 is MNHNS and CDR2 SASEGT. With V trimmed by 11 bases and J by 3 bases, 8 bases remained unmatched. The CDR3 is CASGLAGFYEQYF. The DNA for the CDR3 is TGTGCCTCCGGCCTAGCGGGATTCTACGAGCAGTACTTC.

This clonotype showed up just a few times. J is TRBJ2-3 and V is TRBV5-4, with 11 bases lining up with TRBD2. Germline CDR1 reads SGHNT; CDR2 reads YYREEE (reference sequence). This CDR3 contains 17 residues. J lost 3 bases, V lost 2 bases, and 8 bases had no gene match. Here the CDR3 DNA reads TGTGCCAGCAGCTTTACTAGCGGGAGAATTAGGACAGATACGCAGTATTTT. This translates into CASSFTSGRIRTDTQYF.

J is TRBJ2-1 and V is TRBV5-1, with D possibly being TRBD1 (6 bases). Germline CDR1 and CDR2: SGHRS and YFSETQ. The CDR3 spans 19 residues. V was trimmed by 3 bases and J by 0 bases, leaving 22 bases between them. The CDR3 spells CASSSAIRGNGGSYNEQFF. CDR3 nucleotides: TGCGCCAGCAGCTCGGCCATCAGGGGTAACGGAGGCTCCTACAATGAGCAGTTCTTC. Supplemented by reference TRBV5-1 and TRBJ2-1, the full variable domain reads KAGVTQTPRYLIKTRGQQVTLSCSPISGHRSVSWYQQTPGQGLQFLFEYFSETQRNKGNFPGRFSGRQFSNSRSEMNVSTLELGDSALYLCASSSAIRGNGGSYNEQFFGPGTRLTVL.

The CDR3 sequence is CASRPTGVPGANSPLHF. The CDR3 DNA reads TGTGCCAGTAGACCCACCGGGGTCCCCGGGGCGAATTCACCCCTCCACTTT. The chain couples TRBV19 to TRBJ1-6, with a tentative D call TRBD1 (5 bases). Trimming removed 6 bases from V and 7 bases from J, with 22 bases in between. Germline loops: CDR1 LNHDA, CDR2 SQIVND (reference sequence). The CDR3 has 17 residues.

The table lists this clonotype with a few counts. The rearrangement joins TRBV6-6 to TRBJ2-2; TRBD2 agrees at 8 bases. CDR1 and CDR2 from the germline V gene are MNHNY and SVGAGI (reference sequence). The CDR3 is made up of 15 amino acids. The J segment lost 6 bases and the V segment lost 2 bases, leaving 5 bases of the junction unmatched. The CDR3 region is CASSYRGGSAGELFF. DNA for the CDR3: TGTGCCAGCAGTTACCGGGGGGGAAGCGCCGGGGAGCTGTTTTTT.

Remarks on this clonotype: With a much larger clone just one base away, this may be a read error. The conserved closing phenylalanine or tryptophan is absent in this CDR3, likely reflecting a read error. The chain carries TRBV5-1 and TRBJ2-7; 8 bases map to TRBD2. Germline V gene sequence: CDR1 SGHRS, CDR2 YFSETQ. With 4 bases clipped from V and 5 bases from J, the junction kept 8 bases outside the gene matches. This CDR3 contains 14 residues. Here the CDR3 reads CASSSGRVVDEQYS. The CDR3 DNA reads TGCGCCAGCAGCAGCGGGAGAGTTGTGGACGAGCAGTACTCC.

In its sample, this clonotype was seen many times. This chain links TRBV3-1 with TRBJ2-1; 14 nucleotides line up with TRBD2. The CDR3 is 16 residues long. Germline loops: CDR1 LGHDT, CDR2 YNNKEL (reference sequence). V lost 3 bases to trimming and J lost 7 bases; unmatched junction nucleotides: 5. This CDR3 is CASSHGTSGSANEQFF. In DNA, the CDR3 is TGTGCCAGCAGCCATGGGACTAGCGGGAGTGCAAATGAGCAGTTCTTC.

This clonotype was seen at least ten times. CDR3 nucleotides: TGTGCCAGCAGTGAAGACGTCTCCTACGAGCAGTACTTC. Its translation: CASSEDVSYEQYF. V gene TRBV6-1 combines with J gene TRBJ2-7; D uncertain. Trimming took off 1 base at V and 0 bases at J, with 4 bases between the two ends. Germline V gene lookup returns CDR1 MNHNS and CDR2 SASEGT. The CDR3 loop spans 13 amino acids.

The chain uses TRBV14 and TRBJ2-7; D unresolved. The CDR3 runs 13 residues. CDR1 and CDR2 (germline): SGHDN, FVKESK. The V gene lost 1 base and the J gene lost 6 bases, with 10 bases spanning the gap. This CDR3 is CASSQGYVSEQYF. For the CDR3, the DNA is TGTGCCAGCAGCCAAGGGTACGTAAGCGAGCAGTACTTC.

This chain links TRBV20-1 with TRBJ1-2; perhaps TRBD1 as D (6 bases). Germline V gene sequence: CDR1 DFQATT, CDR2 SNEGSKA (reference sequence). This CDR3 has 11 amino acids. The chain's CDR3 is CSAQGPGGYTF. CDR3 DNA: TGCAGCGCTCAGGGGCCGGGTGGCTACACCTTC.

V usage is TRBV29-1 and J usage is TRBJ2-7; D ambiguous. V was shortened by 7 bases and J by 3 bases, with 16 bases between the two germline ends. Per germline, CDR1 SQVTM and CDR2 ANQGSEA. CDR3 length: 13 amino acids. The CDR3 is CSGSWVSLYEQYF. The CDR3 DNA is TGCAGCGGGAGCTGGGTCTCCCTCTACGAGCAGTACTTC.

This clonotype was picked up a small number of times. V and J are TRBV19 and TRBJ1-5; TRBD1 aligns across 9 bases. J gave up 9 bases and V 2 bases, and 17 bases lay outside the gene matches. Germline-derived CDR1 and CDR2 are LNHDA and SQIVND (reference sequence). This CDR3 is built from 18 residues. This CDR3 is CASSILPSRDRASRPQHF. The CDR3, as DNA: TGTGCCAGTAGTATACTCCCCTCCCGGGACAGGGCTTCGCGGCCCCAGCATTTT.

This clonotype was counted ten times or more. V and J are TRBV20-1 and TRBJ2-3, with D possibly matching TRBD2 (6 bases). The CDR3 runs to 16 residues. V lost 0 bases, J lost 4 bases, and 17 bases lay in between. Germline V lookup: CDR1 DFQATT, CDR2 SNEGSKA (reference sequence). The DNA for the CDR3 is TGCAGTGCTAGAGATCCCGCCTCAGGGACTGCAGATACGCAGTATTTT. Amino acid sequence: CSARDPASGTADTQYF.

The rearrangement links TRBV28 to TRBJ1-4; the D is unclear. The germline gives CDR1 MDHEN, CDR2 SYDVKM. The CDR3 has 14 residues. V was trimmed by 11 bases and J by 4 bases, leaving 17 bases between them. CDR3 loop: CASTEGRLNEKLFF. The CDR3 DNA is TGTGCCTCTACGGAGGGCAGACTTAATGAAAAACTGTTTTTT.

This clonotype showed up many times. The rearrangement links TRBV20-1 to TRBJ2-7, with 11 bases fitting TRBD2. CDR3 length: 16 amino acids. With 0 bases clipped from V and 4 bases from J, the junction kept 8 bases outside the gene matches. CDR1 DFQATT and CDR2 SNEGSKA come from the germline V gene (reference sequence). For the CDR3, the DNA is TGCAGTGCTAGAGATCATAGCGGGAGGGCCCAGTACGAGCAGTACTTC. Its translation: CSARDHSGRAQYEQYF.

The rearrangement uses TRBV7-9 and TRBJ2-7; 11 bases match TRBD1. There are 15 residues in the CDR3. With V trimmed by 4 bases and J by 3 bases, 5 bases remained unmatched. Germline V gives CDR1 SEHNR, CDR2 FQNEAQ (reference sequence). This chain's CDR3 is CASSSDRGLIYEQYF. The CDR3 DNA sequence: TGTGCCAGCAGCTCGGACAGGGGGCTAATCTACGAGCAGTACTTC.

As regards this clonotype: One end of the junction does not line up with germline, which may come from a read error. This chain connects TRBV6-1 to TRBJ2-1, with TRBD2 identical over 7 bases. This CDR3 has 14 residues. Germline values: CDR1 MNHNS, CDR2 SASEGT. The CDR3 spells CASRGGTKYNERFF. The CDR3 DNA sequence: TGTGCCAGCAGGGGGGGGACTAAGTACAATGAGCGGTTCTTC.

This clonotype was seen at least ten times. The chain links TRBV11-3 to TRBJ2-5; maybe TRBD2 (6 bases). The CDR3 sequence is 15 residues long. Per germline, CDR1 SGHNT and CDR2 YENEEA. Trimming shortened V by 2 bases and J by 5 bases, and 15 bases separated the two germline ends. The CDR3 reads CASSLQRGLHETQYF. The CDR3, as DNA: TGTGCCAGCAGCTTACAGAGGGGACTTCACGAGACCCAGTACTTC.

The chain employs TRBV4-2 and TRBJ2-5; D is perhaps TRBD1 (6 bases). Germline V gene data show CDR1 as LGHNA and CDR2 as YNFKEQ. The V end was cut by 0 bases, the J end by 1 base, with 9 bases between. This CDR3 has 15 amino acids. The CDR3 bases are TGTGCCAGCAGCCAAGATCCGACAGGCCAAGAGACCCAGTACTTC. It is translated as CASSQDPTGQETQYF.

The chain uses TRBV24-1 and TRBJ2-5; TRBD2 is a possible D gene (6 bases). Deletions cut 9 bases from V and 2 bases from J, with 9 bases between. The germline V gene encodes CDR1 KGHDR and CDR2 SFDVKD. This CDR3 has 12 amino acids. CDR3: CATSREQETQYF. Here the CDR3 DNA reads TGTGCCACCTCACGGGAGCAAGAGACCCAGTACTTC.